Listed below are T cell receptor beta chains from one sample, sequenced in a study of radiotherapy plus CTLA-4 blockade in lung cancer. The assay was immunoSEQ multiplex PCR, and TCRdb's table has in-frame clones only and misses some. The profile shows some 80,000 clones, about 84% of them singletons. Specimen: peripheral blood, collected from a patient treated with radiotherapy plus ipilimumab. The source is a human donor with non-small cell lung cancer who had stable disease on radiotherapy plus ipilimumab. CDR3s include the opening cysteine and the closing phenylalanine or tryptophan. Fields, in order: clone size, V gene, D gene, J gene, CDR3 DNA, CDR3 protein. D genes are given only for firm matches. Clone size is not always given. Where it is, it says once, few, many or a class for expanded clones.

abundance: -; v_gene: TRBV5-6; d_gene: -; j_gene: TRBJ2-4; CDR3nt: TGTGCCAGCAGCTCAACCGGGACACCAATTCAGTACTTC; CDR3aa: CASSSTGTPIQYF
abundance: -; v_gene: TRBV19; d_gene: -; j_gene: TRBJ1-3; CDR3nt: TGTGCCAGTAGTTTCCGCGGTGACTACTCTGGAAACACCATATATTTT; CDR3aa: CASSFRGDYSGNTIYF
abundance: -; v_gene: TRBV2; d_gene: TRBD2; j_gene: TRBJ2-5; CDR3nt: TGTGCCAGCACCGGGACTAGAGTAATGGAGACCCAGTACTTC; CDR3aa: CASTGTRVMETQYF
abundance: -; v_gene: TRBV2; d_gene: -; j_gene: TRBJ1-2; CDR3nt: TGTGCCAGCAGTGAAGGGCACCACGCCATCTATGGCTACACCTTC; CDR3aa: CASSEGHHAIYGYTF
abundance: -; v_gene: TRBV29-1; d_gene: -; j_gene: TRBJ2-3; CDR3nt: TGCAGCGTTTTGGGGGTCGGAGATACGCAGTATTTT; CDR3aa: CSVLGVGDTQYF
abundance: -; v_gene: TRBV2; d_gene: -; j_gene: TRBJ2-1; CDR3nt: TGTGCCAGCCTAAAGGAGGTGGCGGGAAATTTGGGTGAGCAGTTCTTC; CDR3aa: CASLKEVAGNLGEQFF
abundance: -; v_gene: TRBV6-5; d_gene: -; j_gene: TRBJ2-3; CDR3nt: TGTGCCAGCAGTGCGCAGGGAGGGGGGACAGATACGCAGTATTTT; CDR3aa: CASSAQGGGTDTQYF
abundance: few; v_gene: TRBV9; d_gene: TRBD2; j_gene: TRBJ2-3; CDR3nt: TGTGCCAGCAGCCCAGGAGGAGGCGGGGGGGCAGATACGCAGTATTTT; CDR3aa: CASSPGGGGGADTQYF
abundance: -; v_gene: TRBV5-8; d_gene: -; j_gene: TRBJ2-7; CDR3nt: TGTGCCAGCAGCTTGAACTGGTACGAGCAGTACTTC; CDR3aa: CASSLNWYEQYF
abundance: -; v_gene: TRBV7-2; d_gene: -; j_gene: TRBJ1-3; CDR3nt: TGTGCCTATACAGGACGGAACTCTGGAAACACCATATATTTT; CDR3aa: CAYTGRNSGNTIYF
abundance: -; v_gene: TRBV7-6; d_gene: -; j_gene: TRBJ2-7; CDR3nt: TGTGCCAGCAGCTTACGAGAGGGGGAATACGAGCAGTACTTC; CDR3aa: CASSLREGEYEQYF
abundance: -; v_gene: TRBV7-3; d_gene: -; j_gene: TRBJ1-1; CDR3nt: TGTGCCAGCAGCCTTAGAGGTACTTCAACAAATGAAGCTTTCTTT; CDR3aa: CASSLRGTSTNEAFF
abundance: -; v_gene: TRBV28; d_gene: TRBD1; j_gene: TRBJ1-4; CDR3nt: TGTGCCAGCAGCCGAGCCGGGACAGGGCATGAAAAACTGTTTTTT; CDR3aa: CASSRAGTGHEKLFF
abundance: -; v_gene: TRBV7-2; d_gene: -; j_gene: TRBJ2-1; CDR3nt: TGTGCCAGCAGCTTATTGGGTAGCACCAATGAGCAGTTCTTC; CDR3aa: CASSLLGSTNEQFF
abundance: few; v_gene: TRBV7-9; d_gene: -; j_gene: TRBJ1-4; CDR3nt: TGTGCCAGCAGCTTACGACAGGCAACTAATGAAAAACTGTTTTTT; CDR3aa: CASSLRQATNEKLFF
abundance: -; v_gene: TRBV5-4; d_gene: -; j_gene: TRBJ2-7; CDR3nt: TGTGCCAGCAGCTTGGCCGGAAGGGCGGGGGAGCAGTACTTC; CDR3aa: CASSLAGRAGEQYF